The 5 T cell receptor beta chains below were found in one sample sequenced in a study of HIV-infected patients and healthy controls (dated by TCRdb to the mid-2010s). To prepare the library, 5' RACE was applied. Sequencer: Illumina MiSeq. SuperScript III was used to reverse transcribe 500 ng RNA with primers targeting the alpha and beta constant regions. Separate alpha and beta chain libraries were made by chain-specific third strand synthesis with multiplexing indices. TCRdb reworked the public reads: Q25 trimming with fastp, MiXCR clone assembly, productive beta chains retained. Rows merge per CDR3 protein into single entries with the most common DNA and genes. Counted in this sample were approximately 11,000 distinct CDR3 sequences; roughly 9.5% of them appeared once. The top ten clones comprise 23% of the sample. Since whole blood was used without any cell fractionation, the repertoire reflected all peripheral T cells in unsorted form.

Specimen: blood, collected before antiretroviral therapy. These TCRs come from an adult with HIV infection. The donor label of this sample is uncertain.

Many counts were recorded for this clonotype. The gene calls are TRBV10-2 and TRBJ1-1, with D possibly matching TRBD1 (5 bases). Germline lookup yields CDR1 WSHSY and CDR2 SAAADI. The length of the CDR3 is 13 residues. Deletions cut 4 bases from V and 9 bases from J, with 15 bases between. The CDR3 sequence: CASSGVGAPQAFF. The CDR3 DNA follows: TGCGCCAGCAGTGGGGTAGGGGCCCCTCAAGCTTTCTTT.

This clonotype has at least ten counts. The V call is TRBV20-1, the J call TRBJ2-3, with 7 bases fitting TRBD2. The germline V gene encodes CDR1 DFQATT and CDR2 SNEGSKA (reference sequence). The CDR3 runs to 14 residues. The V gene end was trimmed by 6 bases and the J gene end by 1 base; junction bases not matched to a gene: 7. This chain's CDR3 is CSAHPSGGTDTQYF. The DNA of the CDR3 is TGCAGTGCGCACCCTAGCGGTGGCACAGATACGCAGTATTTT.

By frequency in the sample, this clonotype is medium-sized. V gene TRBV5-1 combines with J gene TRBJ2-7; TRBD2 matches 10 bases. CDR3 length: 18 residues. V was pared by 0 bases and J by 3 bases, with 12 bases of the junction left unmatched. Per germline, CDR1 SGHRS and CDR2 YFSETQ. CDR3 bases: TGCGCCAGCAGCTTGGGTCTAGCGGGAGATCAGACAATCTACGAGCAGTACTTC. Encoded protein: CASSLGLAGDQTIYEQYF.

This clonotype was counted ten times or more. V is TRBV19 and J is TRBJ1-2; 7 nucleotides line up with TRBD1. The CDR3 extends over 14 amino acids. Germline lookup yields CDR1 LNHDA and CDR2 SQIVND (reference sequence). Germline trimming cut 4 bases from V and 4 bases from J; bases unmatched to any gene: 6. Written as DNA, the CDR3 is TGTGCCAGTAGTACGACAGGGAGTAGCTATGGCTACACCTTC. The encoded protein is CASSTTGSSYGYTF.

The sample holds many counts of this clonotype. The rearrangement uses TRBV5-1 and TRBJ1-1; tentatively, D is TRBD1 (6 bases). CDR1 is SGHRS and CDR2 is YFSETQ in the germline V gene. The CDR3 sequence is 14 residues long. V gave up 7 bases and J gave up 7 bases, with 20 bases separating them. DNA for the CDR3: TGCGCCAGCGTTGACGGGACATACCTTTTTGAAGCTTTCTTT. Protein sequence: CASVDGTYLFEAFF.